Listed below are T cell receptor beta chains from one sample, sequenced in a study of CD8 T cells in ankylosing spondylitis. From the 5' RACE reads, TCRdb called clonotypes with MiXCR, one entry per CDR3 protein. This sample has 500,000 to 650,000 distinct CDR3 sequences, with about 5.7% found just once. Specimen: blood, either unsorted or a sorted T cell fraction (not recorded which). These receptors were collected from a male donor with ankylosing spondylitis. CDR3s include the opening cysteine and the closing phenylalanine or tryptophan. D genes are given only for firm matches. A row's size may be missing; if present it is once, few, many or a size class.

CDR3 length,J gene,clone size,V gene,D gene,CDR3 DNA,CDR3 protein
14,TRBJ2-1,many,TRBV9,-,TGTGCCAGCAGCCCCCTTGGACAGTACAATGAGCAGTTCTTC,CASSPLGQYNEQFF
14,TRBJ1-2,many,TRBV5-5,-,TGTGCCAGCAGCTTGGGGCCTCTTATCGCTGGCTACACCTTC,CASSLGPLIAGYTF
12,TRBJ1-5,many,TRBV18,-,TGTGCCAGCTCCCGACCCAATCAGCCCCAGCATTTT,CASSRPNQPQHF
12,TRBJ1-2,many,TRBV5-5,TRBD1,TGTGCCAGCAGCACCGGGACAGTTCGCTACACCTTC,CASSTGTVRYTF
12,TRBJ2-7,many,TRBV20-1,-,TGCAGTGCGCCCGGGTCCCCCTACGAGCAGTACTTC,CSAPGSPYEQYF
13,TRBJ2-5,many,TRBV3-1,TRBD1,TGTGCCAGCAGCCTCCAGGGGGTGGAGACCCAGTACTTC,CASSLQGVETQYF
14,TRBJ1-1,-,TRBV6-5,TRBD1,TGTGCCAGCAGTTATGGAGGGACAGGGGGCTTGGCTTTCTTT,CASSYGGTGGLAFF
14,TRBJ2-3,many,TRBV7-8,TRBD2,TGTGCCAAACGATCTAGCGGGGGAACAGATACGCAGTATTTT,CAKRSSGGTDTQYF
13,TRBJ2-2,many,TRBV12-3/TRBV12-4,-,TGTGCCAGCAGTTTCTGGGGGTCCGGGGAGCTGTTTTTT,CASSFWGSGELFF
14,TRBJ2-7,many,TRBV7-2,-,TGTGCCAGCAGCTTGGGGACGCTCGCTCACGAGCAGTACTTC,CASSLGTLAHEQYF
15,TRBJ2-7,many,TRBV10-3,TRBD1,TGTGCCATCAGCAACGGACAGGGGAGTTCCAGCGAGCAGTACTTC,CAISNGQGSSSEQYF
14,TRBJ2-7,many,TRBV6-5,TRBD2,TGTGCCAGCAGTTTCCTTAGCGGGAGTTACGAGCAGTACTTC,CASSFLSGSYEQYF
12,TRBJ1-5,many,TRBV20-1,TRBD1,TGCAGCGCGGACAGGGCCAATCAGCCCCAGCATTTT,CSADRANQPQHF
13,TRBJ2-1,-,TRBV6-2/TRBV6-3,TRBD2,TGTGCCAGCAGACCGTCGGGGCTAGCGGGAGGGTTCTTC,CASRPSGLAGGFF
16,TRBJ2-3,-,TRBV5-1,TRBD2,TGCGCCAGCAGCTCCGCTAGCGGGGGGGCGGGAAATACGCAGTATTTT,CASSSASGGAGNTQYF
14,TRBJ2-1,many,TRBV7-9,-,TGTGCCAGCAGCCCCCTGGGGGCTAGCGCCGAGCAGTTCTTC,CASSPLGASAEQFF
15,TRBJ1-4,many,TRBV7-2,-,TGTGCCAGCAGCCCCCAGTCAGCAACTAATGAAAAACTGTTTTTT,CASSPQSATNEKLFF
15,TRBJ1-2,-,TRBV10-1,TRBD1,TGCGCCAGCAGTGAGGACAGGGACGGGAACTATGGCTACACCTTC,CASSEDRDGNYGYTF
17,TRBJ2-5,-,TRBV15,TRBD2,TGTGCCACCAGCAGAGGTGGTAGCGGGATACTAAAAGAGACCCAGTACTTC,CATSRGGSGILKETQYF
16,TRBJ2-3,many,TRBV4-2,-,TGTGCCAGCAGCCAAGCCACAGGCCTGGGGACAGATACGCAGTATTTT,CASSQATGLGTDTQYF
15,TRBJ2-1,many,TRBV9,-,TGTGCCAGCAGCCCTCAGGGGGGCGGGTACAATGAGCAGTTCTTC,CASSPQGGGYNEQFF
15,TRBJ2-2,-,TRBV20-1,-,TGCAGTGCTAGGGGGATAGCGTTACTCACCGGGGAGCTGTTTTTT,CSARGIALLTGELFF
17,TRBJ2-1,few,TRBV6-2/TRBV6-3,-,TGTGCCAGCAGCGACCCCTGGCCAAAGAGCTCCTACAATGAGCAGTTCTTC,CASSDPWPKSSYNEQFF
13,TRBJ2-7,many,TRBV6-2/TRBV6-3,-,TGTGCCAGCAGTTACGCGCTAACCTACGAGCAGTACTTC,CASSYALTYEQYF
13,TRBJ1-5,many,TRBV12-3/TRBV12-4,TRBD1,TGTGCCAGCAGCAGGGACAGTGGCAGGCCCCAGCATTTT,CASSRDSGRPQHF
13,TRBJ2-3,many,TRBV9,-,TGTGCCAGCAGCGTAGGGGGGCCAGATACGCAGTATTTT,CASSVGGPDTQYF
16,TRBJ1-2,many,TRBV12-3/TRBV12-4,TRBD1,TGTGCCAGCAGTTTAGCGCCCCGCGACAGGGCATATGGCTACACCTTC,CASSLAPRDRAYGYTF
15,TRBJ1-1,-,TRBV7-2,-,TGTGCCAGCAGCTTATGGGCAGGATCGAACACTGAAGCTTTCTTT,CASSLWAGSNTEAFF
14,TRBJ2-5,many,TRBV20-1,TRBD1,TGCAGTGCTAGAGATCCAGGGGGCTCGGGGACCCAGTACTTC,CSARDPGGSGTQYF
14,TRBJ2-7,many,TRBV25-1,TRBD1,TGTGCCATCGACCTCCGGGACAGGGGTGGCGAGCAGTACTTC,CAIDLRDRGGEQYF
16,TRBJ2-1,many,TRBV28,TRBD2,TGTGCCAGCAGTTCTATTACTAGCGTGGGGGGGTATGAGCAGTTCTTC,CASSSITSVGGYEQFF
15,TRBJ2-7,many,TRBV5-1,-,TGCGCCAGCAGCTTGCGTGGGGGCGCAGTCTACGAGCAGTACTTC,CASSLRGGAVYEQYF
14,TRBJ2-7,-,TRBV2,TRBD2,TGTGCCAGCAGTGGGCTAGCGGAATCCTACGAGCAGTACTTC,CASSGLAESYEQYF
13,TRBJ1-2,many,TRBV20-1,-,TGCAGTGTTTCGGGAACTCTTGACTATGGCTACACCTTC,CSVSGTLDYGYTF
16,TRBJ1-6,many,TRBV5-5,TRBD1,TGTGCCAGCAGCCACAGGGGAGGCTCCTATAATTCACCCCTCCACTTT,CASSHRGGSYNSPLHF
14,TRBJ2-1,many,TRBV27,TRBD2,TGTGCCAGCAGTTCGAGACTAGCGATAAATGAGCAGTTCTTC,CASSSRLAINEQFF
21,TRBJ2-2,few,TRBV11-1,-,TGTGCCAGCAGCCCAATGGGGCTTGGGGGATCACCATATTTGAACACCGGGGAGCTGTTTTTT,CASSPMGLGGSPYLNTGELFF
15,TRBJ2-1,many,TRBV9,-,TGTGCCAGCGGCGGGGGCGACCCCTCCTACAATGAGCAGTTCTTC,CASGGGDPSYNEQFF
14,TRBJ2-3,many,TRBV24-1,-,TGTGCCACGGTCGGCAGGGGATCGACAGATACGCAGTATTTT,CATVGRGSTDTQYF
14,TRBJ2-5,many,TRBV4-2,-,TGTGCCAGCAGCTATGGGGACGTTAAAGAGACCCAGTACTTC,CASSYGDVKETQYF
17,TRBJ2-1,-,TRBV12-3/TRBV12-4,TRBD2,TGTGCCAGCAGTTTAGAACTCAGCGGGAGCTCCTACAATGAGCAGTTCTTC,CASSLELSGSSYNEQFF
18,TRBJ1-1,many,TRBV4-3,-,TGCGCCAGCAGCCAGGAACCGTGGGGGGCAGGATTCAACACTGAAGCTTTCTTT,CASSQEPWGAGFNTEAFF
13,TRBJ2-5,many,TRBV29-1,-,TGCAGCGTCCGACCGGGACTTCAAGAGACCCAGTACTTC,CSVRPGLQETQYF
13,TRBJ1-3,many,TRBV5-1,-,TGCGCCAGCAGCTGGGACCACGGGAACACCATATATTTT,CASSWDHGNTIYF
13,TRBJ2-2,many,TRBV20-1,TRBD2,TGCAGTGCTAGCTATGCGGGGGGCGGGGAGCTGTTTTTT,CSASYAGGGELFF
18,TRBJ2-3,many,TRBV29-1,TRBD2,TGCAGCGTTGAAGGGGGGTTTTGGACTAGCGGGACCACAGATACGCAGTATTTT,CSVEGGFWTSGTTDTQYF
13,TRBJ1-2,many,TRBV6-2/TRBV6-3,-,TGTGCCAGCAGTTTAACCGGGACCGCTGGCTACACCTTC,CASSLTGTAGYTF
14,TRBJ2-1,-,TRBV6-5,-,TGTGCCAGCAGTTCCCCCGGGACACCAAATGAGCAGTTCTTC,CASSSPGTPNEQFF
14,TRBJ2-7,-,TRBV24-1,-,TGTGCCACCGGTACCACGGGAGCGAACTACGAGCAGTACTTC,CATGTTGANYEQYF